Below are 27 T cell receptor beta chains sequenced from a single sample in a study of OX40 agonist ivuxolimab in advanced cancers. TCRdb's table, derived via immunoSEQ multiplex PCR, lists solely in-frame clones and lacks some. The sample lists 30,000 to 35,000 clones, over 90% occurring once. The sample was CD4+ or CD8+ T cells sorted from blood, taken in a trial of the OX40 agonist ivuxolimab. These receptors were obtained from an adult with an advanced solid tumor such as melanoma, head and neck, liver or kidney cancer.

The J gene is TRBJ1-6, the V gene TRBV5-1; a weak D match, TRBD1 (5 bases). V was pared by 5 bases and J by 9 bases, with 12 bases between. CDR1 and CDR2 from the germline V gene are SGHRS and YFSETQ. This CDR3 has 13 amino acids. The CDR3 here is CASRYSGGSPLHF. The CDR3 bases are TGCGCCAGCAGGTACTCGGGGGGTTCACCCCTCCACTTT.

The rearrangement uses TRBV4-3 and TRBJ1-5, with no clear D. This CDR3 has 15 residues. Germline V CDR1 and CDR2: LGHNA, YSLEER. Trimming took off 4 bases at V and 2 bases at J, with 12 bases between the two ends. The CDR3 is CASSPTPGGNQPQHF. The CDR3 coding sequence is TGCGCCAGCAGCCCGACTCCCGGGGGCAATCAGCCCCAGCATTTT.

This rearrangement joins TRBV19 to TRBJ2-7; tentative D call: TRBD1 (6 bases). CDR3 length: 14 amino acids. Trimming took 0 bases from V and 3 from J, leaving 9 bases between them. From germline, CDR1 is LNHDA and CDR2 SQIVND (reference sequence). DNA of the CDR3: TGTGCCAGTAGTATAGATTTAGGGGGCTACGAGCAGTACTTC. Encoded protein: CASSIDLGGYEQYF.

V usage is TRBV5-4 and J usage is TRBJ2-3, with 14 nucleotides matching TRBD2. From germline, CDR1 is SGHNT and CDR2 YYREEE (reference sequence). The CDR3 is made up of 17 amino acids. With V trimmed by 5 bases and J by 1 base, 6 bases remained unmatched. CDR3 amino acids: CASSSGLAGDGTDTQYF. CDR3 bases: TGTGCCAGCAGTTCGGGACTAGCGGGAGACGGCACAGATACGCAGTATTTT.

The rearrangement uses TRBV5-4 and TRBJ1-1; the D gene is possibly TRBD1 (6 bases). The CDR3 sequence is 15 residues long. CDR1 and CDR2 (germline): SGHNT, YYREEE (reference sequence). With 2 bases removed from V and 0 bases from J, the gap between germline ends came to 11 bases. The CDR3 sequence is CASSLPGQMNTEAFF. Written as DNA, the CDR3 is TGTGCCAGCAGCTTACCGGGACAAATGAACACTGAAGCTTTCTTT.

The gene calls are TRBV21-1 and TRBJ1-2; the DNA was not used to check the table's D call, TRBD1. TRBV21-1 is classified as a pseudogene. The CDR3 is made up of 16 amino acids. The CDR3 protein is CASSAEPGQGIEGYTF. For the CDR3, the DNA is TGTGCCAGCAGCGCCGAACCGGGACAGGGGATAGAGGGCTACACCTTC.

The chain uses TRBV12-5 and TRBJ2-6; TRBD1 aligns across 7 bases. The CDR3 contains 20 residues. Germline values: CDR1 LGHNT, CDR2 FRNRAP. V lost 0 bases, J lost 1 base, and 12 bases stayed unmatched. The CDR3 region has the DNA TGTGCTAGTGGTTTGGTACTGTTTCCAGGGGGTATGTCTGGGGCCAACGTCCTGACTTTC. Protein product: CASGLVLFPGGMSGANVLTF.

Remarks on this clone: The sample contains more than one DNA sequence encoding this CDR3. The rearrangement uses TRBV6-5 and TRBJ1-5; weak D call: TRBD1 (5 bases). V lost 5 bases to trimming and J lost 1 base, with 6 bases between them. The V gene's germline CDR1 is MNHEY and CDR2 SVGAGI. The CDR3 extends over 13 amino acids. The DNA for the CDR3 is TGTGCCAGCAGTCGGGACAGCAATCAGCCCCAGCATTTT. Translating it yields CASSRDSNQPQHF.

V is TRBV7-9 and J is TRBJ2-7, with TRBD2 matching over 7 bases. After removal of 2 bases from V and 2 bases from J, the junction contained 6 bases not matched to a gene. Germline V lookup: CDR1 SEHNR, CDR2 FQNEAQ (reference sequence). The CDR3 sequence is 15 residues long. This chain's CDR3 is CASSLLGGDTYEQYF. For the CDR3, the DNA is TGTGCCAGCAGCTTACTGGGGGGGGATACCTACGAGCAGTACTTC. Full variable domain (remainder filled in from reference TRBV7-9 and TRBJ2-7): DTGVSQNPRHKITKRGQNVTFRCDPISEHNRLYWYRQTLGQGPEFLTYFQNEAQLEKSRLLSDRFSAERPKGSFSTLEIQRTEQGDSAMYLCASSLLGGDTYEQYFGPGTRLTVT.

This sequence joins TRBV5-5 and TRBJ1-2; TRBD1 is a possible D gene (5 bases). CDR3 length equals 14 residues. V shed 0 bases and J shed 7 bases, with 13 bases lying between them. Per germline, CDR1 SGHKS and CDR2 YYEKEE (reference sequence). The CDR3 region is CASSLGRGEVGYTF. CDR3 in DNA: TGTGCCAGCAGCTTGGGCCGGGGGGAGGTTGGCTACACCTTC.

This chain connects TRBV11-2 to TRBJ1-4, with D perhaps matching TRBD1 (6 bases). This CDR3 contains 14 residues. Germline values: CDR1 SGHAT, CDR2 FQNNGV. Trimming removed 5 bases from V and 4 bases from J, with 11 bases in between. CDR3 coding DNA: TGTGCCAGCAGCAGCAGGGGCGGTAATGAAAAACTGTTTTTT. It is translated as CASSSRGGNEKLFF. Drawing the rest from reference TRBV11-2 and TRBJ1-4, the complete variable domain is EAGVAQSPRYKIIEKRQSVAFWCNPISGHATLYWYQQILGQGPKLLIQFQNNGVVDDSQLPKDRFSAERLKGVDSTLKIQPAKLEDSAVYLCASSSRGGNEKLFFGSGTQLSVL.

The rearrangement joins TRBV2 to TRBJ2-3; tentatively, D is TRBD1 (5 bases). The germline gives CDR1 SNHLY, CDR2 FYNNEI. Trimming pared 7 bases from V and 0 bases from J, leaving 14 bases between. The CDR3 consists of 15 residues. This CDR3 is CASTEGALSTDTQYF. CDR3 coding DNA: TGTGCCAGCACCGAAGGGGCCCTGAGCACAGATACGCAGTATTTT.

A few counts support this clone. The J gene is TRBJ2-1, the V gene TRBV7-3; 9 nucleotides agree with TRBD1. CDR1 and CDR2 (germline): SGHTA, FQGTGA. With 6 bases clipped from V and 7 bases from J, the junction kept 10 bases outside the gene matches. CDR3 length equals 15 residues. CDR3 sequence: CASSPRQGGKNEQFF. The CDR3 nucleotides are TGTGCCAGCAGTCCTCGACAGGGGGGCAAGAATGAGCAGTTCTTC.

This CDR3 is CASSDNPGQVSYEQYF. The DNA of the CDR3 is TGTGCCAGCAGTGATAACCCGGGACAGGTTTCCTACGAGCAGTACTTC. The J gene is TRBJ2-7, the V gene TRBV28, with 8 bases matching TRBD1. Trimming at V came to 5 bases and at J to 1 base, leaving 10 bases not matched to a gene. The CDR3 is made up of 16 amino acids. Germline-derived CDR1 and CDR2 are MDHEN and SYDVKM.

The V gene is TRBV18, the J gene TRBJ2-2; tentative D call: TRBD2 (5 bases). The germline V and J ends were trimmed by 0 bases and 4 bases, with 12 bases remaining between them. Germline CDR1 is KGHSH and CDR2 is LQKENI. The CDR3 is made up of 16 amino acids. The CDR3 region has the DNA TGTGCCAGCTCACCACCCCCGGCGGGCGGCACCGGGGAGCTGTTTTTT. Protein product: CASSPPPAGGTGELFF.

This chain links TRBV23-1 with TRBJ1-1, with 8 nucleotides matching TRBD1. TRBV23-1 is assigned to the ORF class and has an uncertain function. V was pared by 8 bases and J by 0 bases, with 11 bases of the junction left unmatched. The CDR3 consists of 16 residues. CDR3 nucleotide sequence: TGCGCCAGCTTCACGACAGGGGATCTCATGAACACTGAAGCTTTCTTT. Translated: CASFTTGDLMNTEAFF.

The V gene is TRBV5-8, the J gene TRBJ2-1; 9 nucleotides line up with TRBD1. CDR3 length: 15 residues. Trimming removed 10 bases from V and 3 bases from J; junction bases left unmatched: 11. Germline values: CDR1 SGHTS, CDR2 YDEGEE. As DNA, the CDR3 is TGTGCCCACACACACCGGGACAGGGACTACAATGAGCAGTTCTTC. Translating gives CAHTHRDRDYNEQFF.

This chain uses TRBV10-3 with TRBJ1-1, with a possible D match to TRBD1 (6 bases). V lost 0 bases and J lost 1, with 9 bases in between. The CDR3 covers 15 residues. Germline V gene data show CDR1 as ENHRY and CDR2 as SYGVKD. CDR3 protein: CAISESGHANTEAFF. In DNA form, the CDR3 reads TGTGCCATCAGTGAGTCGGGACACGCGAACACTGAAGCTTTCTTT.

The chain joins TRBV5-4 to TRBJ2-7, with 7 bases matching TRBD1. The CDR3 loop spans 14 amino acids. The germline CDR1 and CDR2 sequences are SGHNT and YYREEE (reference sequence). The V segment lost 3 bases and the J segment 1 base; nucleotides outside the gene matches: 4. The CDR3 DNA follows: TGTGCCAGCAGCTCACGGACAGGTTCCTACGAGCAGTACTTC. Encoded protein: CASSSRTGSYEQYF.

The chain couples TRBV28 to TRBJ2-1; D is ambiguous. The V end lost 4 bases, the J end lost 7 bases, and 8 bases lay between the germline ends. CDR3 size: 12 residues. Germline V CDR1 and CDR2: MDHEN, SYDVKM. The CDR3 loop reads CASSSQENEQFF. CDR3 bases: TGTGCCAGCAGTTCTCAAGAGAATGAGCAGTTCTTC.

The chain employs TRBV6-5 and TRBJ1-4, with D tentatively TRBD1 (6 bases). The CDR3 loop spans 15 amino acids. CDR1 and CDR2 (germline): MNHEY, SVGAGI. Trimming took 6 bases from V and 8 from J, leaving 19 bases between them. Written as DNA, the CDR3 is TGTGCCAGCAGCCCCCTTCGGACAAGGGGGGAAAAACTGTTTTTT. It is translated as CASSPLRTRGEKLFF.

The chain combines TRBV27 with TRBJ1-2, with 8 bases that match TRBD1. Germline V lookup: CDR1 MNHEY, CDR2 SMNVEV (reference sequence). V dropped 5 bases and J dropped 8; count of bases not matched to a gene: 7. The CDR3 spans 13 residues. CDR3 sequence: CASSGRTGQGYTF. The DNA of the CDR3 is TGTGCCAGCAGTGGACGGACAGGGCAAGGCTACACCTTC.

This clone was detected only once. V and J are TRBV4-2 and TRBJ2-5, with no clear D. Germline-derived CDR1 and CDR2 are LGHNA and YNFKEQ. V lost 1 base and J 5 bases, leaving 11 bases between the germline ends. CDR3 size: 14 residues. CDR3 sequence: CASSQVEQLETQYF. For the CDR3, the DNA is TGTGCCAGCAGCCAAGTAGAACAGTTGGAGACCCAGTACTTC.

The V gene is TRBV19, the J gene TRBJ2-5; 10 positions agree with TRBD1. Germline V gene lookup returns CDR1 LNHDA and CDR2 SQIVND (reference sequence). V was clipped by 4 bases and J by 4 bases; unmatched bases: 6. The length of the CDR3 is 15 residues. The CDR3 spells CASSTRQGAGETQYF. The CDR3 bases are TGTGCCAGTAGTACCCGACAGGGGGCGGGAGAGACCCAGTACTTC.

This clone was picked up one time. The chain uses TRBV18 and TRBJ2-5; D is undetermined. There are 15 residues in the CDR3. Trimming took off 3 bases at V and 1 base at J, with 12 bases between the two ends. Germline CDR1 KGHSH, CDR2 LQKENI. The CDR3 loop is CASSPFSGSQETQYF. The CDR3 region has the DNA TGTGCCAGCTCACCTTTCTCCGGGTCCCAAGAGACCCAGTACTTC.

With regard to this clone: Other nucleotide sequences from this sample produce the same CDR3. V gene TRBV5-1 combines with J gene TRBJ2-3, with a possible D match to TRBD1 (5 bases). Germline assignment: CDR1 SGHRS and CDR2 YFSETQ. The CDR3 has 14 amino acids. Trimming left V 5 bases short and J 2 bases short, with 12 bases between. The CDR3 DNA reads TGCGCCAGCAGTTCAGGGATTTACACAGATACGCAGTATTTT. It is translated as CASSSGIYTDTQYF.

The chain couples TRBV6-1 to TRBJ1-4; 9 bases map to TRBD1. The CDR3 length is 15 residues. The V and J ends lost 3 bases and 5 bases, in that order; junction bases with no gene match: 4. Germline V lookup: CDR1 MNHNS, CDR2 SASEGT. In DNA, the CDR3 is TGTGCCAGCAGTGAGCTCGGGACAGGGAATGAAAAACTGTTTTTT. Protein sequence: CASSELGTGNEKLFF.